This T cell receptor beta chain was profiled in a study of post-analysis software for immune sequencing data. General study results and limits: Roughly five TRBV segments appeared more often in patients than in controls, and TRBV5-6, TRBV5-1 and TRBV20-1 were among these.

In its sample, this clonotype was seen a few times. Its antigen remains unknown. Unique molecular identifiers featured in each of the TCR beta cDNA libraries. TCRdb called the PCR reads again in MiXCR, with one record for every CDR3 protein. The sample has roughly 800,000 distinct CDR3 sequences, roughly half seen once. This CDR3 is built from 14 residues. V was shortened by 7 bases and J by 10 bases, with 20 bases between the two germline ends. Germline values: CDR1 SGDLS, CDR2 YYNGEE. This receptor was taken from a girl aged 10-17 years with multiple sclerosis. This chain links TRBV9 with TRBJ1-4, with D tentatively TRBD1 (6 bases). The material sequenced was blood. This chain's CDR3 is CASDHPGGPVKLFF. DNA of the CDR3: TGTGCCAGCGATCACCCGGGGGGGCCGGTAAAACTGTTTTTT.